What follows describes a single T cell receptor beta chain. The sample is drawn from a study of regulatory T cells in long-lasting Graves disease. Study context: Graves' patients diagnosed newly had used antithyroid drugs under 3 months.

The V end was cut by 4 bases, the J end by 4 bases, with 13 bases between. Germline lookup yields CDR1 SQVTM and CDR2 ANQGSEA. The CDR3 sequence is 13 residues long. Building the TCR beta libraries relied on iRepertoire HTBI primers, and CDR3 regions underwent Arm-PCR. Original processing methods: Across the samples, identification revealed about 62 TRBV and roughly 13 TRBJ segments. TCRdb passed the multiplex PCR reads through MiXCR, listing each CDR3 protein once. The authors' filters were not applied to this entry. Of about 470,000 distinct CDR3 sequences in the sample, under 20% are singletons; the top ten hold less than 15%. The time point here: newly diagnosed GD, antithyroid drugs for less than 3 months. Researchers made the TCR library from RNA that was extracted from PBMCs. This same sample was also part of a study on T cells in Graves' hyperthyroidism and ophthalmopathy.

Material: peripheral blood mononuclear cells (PBMCs), obtained at new diagnosis, from a patient treated with antithyroid drugs. The TCR was taken from a middle-aged man with Graves disease. The rearrangement uses TRBV29-1 and TRBJ2-5, with D perhaps TRBD1 (5 bases). The CDR3 nucleotides read TGCAGCGTTGCGGCGGTAGGGGCAGAGACCCAGTACTTC. Residues: CSVAAVGAETQYF.